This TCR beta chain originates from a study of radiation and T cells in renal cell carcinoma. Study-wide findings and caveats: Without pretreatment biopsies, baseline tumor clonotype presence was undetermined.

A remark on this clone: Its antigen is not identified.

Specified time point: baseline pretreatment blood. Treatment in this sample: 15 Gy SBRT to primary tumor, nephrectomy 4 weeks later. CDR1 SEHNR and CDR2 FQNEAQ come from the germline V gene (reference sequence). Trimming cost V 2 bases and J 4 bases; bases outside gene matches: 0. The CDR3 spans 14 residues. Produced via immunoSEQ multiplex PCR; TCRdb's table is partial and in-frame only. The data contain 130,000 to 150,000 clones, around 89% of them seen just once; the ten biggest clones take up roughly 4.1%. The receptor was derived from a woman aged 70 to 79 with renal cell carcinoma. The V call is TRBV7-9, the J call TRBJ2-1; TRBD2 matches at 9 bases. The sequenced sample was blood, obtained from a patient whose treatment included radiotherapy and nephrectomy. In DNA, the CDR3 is TGTGCCAGCAGCTTACTAGCGGGGTACAATGAGCAGTTCTTC. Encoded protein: CASSLLAGYNEQFF. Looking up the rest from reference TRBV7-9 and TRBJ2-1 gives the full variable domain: DTGVSQNPRHKITKRGQNVTFRCDPISEHNRLYWYRQTLGQGPEFLTYFQNEAQLEKSRLLSDRFSAERPKGSFSTLEIQRTEQGDSAMYLCASSLLAGYNEQFFGPGTRLTVL.